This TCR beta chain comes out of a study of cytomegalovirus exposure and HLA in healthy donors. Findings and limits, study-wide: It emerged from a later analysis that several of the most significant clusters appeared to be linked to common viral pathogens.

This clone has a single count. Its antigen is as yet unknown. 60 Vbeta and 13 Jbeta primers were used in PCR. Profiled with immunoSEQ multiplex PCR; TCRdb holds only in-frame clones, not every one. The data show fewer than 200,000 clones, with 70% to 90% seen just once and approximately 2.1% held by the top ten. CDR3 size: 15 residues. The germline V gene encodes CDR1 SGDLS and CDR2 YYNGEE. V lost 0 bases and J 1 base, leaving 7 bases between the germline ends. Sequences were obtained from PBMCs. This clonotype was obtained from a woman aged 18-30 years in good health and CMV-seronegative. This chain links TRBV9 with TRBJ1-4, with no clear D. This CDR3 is CASSVGEGTNEKLFF. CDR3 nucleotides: TGTGCCAGCAGCGTAGGGGAGGGAACTAATGAAAAACTGTTTTTT. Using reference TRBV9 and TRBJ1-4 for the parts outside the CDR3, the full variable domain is DSGVTQTPKHLITATGQRVTLRCSPRSGDLSVYWYQQSLDQGLQFLIQYYNGEERAKGNILERFSAQQFPDLHSELNLSSLELGDSALYFCASSVGEGTNEKLFFGSGTQLSVL.